This passage covers 16 T cell receptor beta chains from one sample sequenced in a study of CD8 T cells in Susac syndrome (dated by TCRdb to between 2018 and 2021). The library was made by the immunoSEQ multiplex PCR assay. RNA was extracted using the RNeasy kit, and about 0.5 to 1 ug of the RNA was reverse transcribed with random hexamers. TCRdb reprocessed the public reads (quality trimming at Q25 with fastp, clone calling with MiXCR) and kept in-frame beta chains. Rows are combined by CDR3 protein, so each entry shows the most common genes and DNA. Counted in this sample were hundreds of thousands of distinct CDR3 sequences; around 96% of them appeared once. The biggest ten clones account for under 0.12% of the sample. Sample: CD4+ T cells from PBMCs. These receptor sequences come from a human donor with Susac syndrome.

V gene TRBV29-1 combines with J gene TRBJ2-7; no definite D call. Per germline, CDR1 SQVTM and CDR2 ANQGSEA. Between the trimmed V and J ends, which lost 6 bases and 3 bases, there was a span of 12 bases. The CDR3 has 12 amino acids. CDR3 sequence (DNA): TGCAGCGTGCGGATGGAGCGCTACGAGCAGTACTTC. This codes for CSVRMERYEQYF.

This sequence joins TRBV24-1 and TRBJ1-1; possible D gene TRBD1, 6 bases. The CDR3 totals 13 residues. The V end was cut by 4 bases, the J end by 5 bases, with 10 bases between. Germline values: CDR1 KGHDR, CDR2 SFDVKD. This CDR3 reads CATSDSQGTEAFF. As DNA, the CDR3 is TGTGCCACCAGTGACTCCCAGGGGACTGAAGCTTTCTTT.

This clonotype was seen only once. The J gene is TRBJ2-7, the V gene TRBV30; a weak D match, TRBD1 (5 bases). The CDR3 totals 14 residues. Germline CDR1 reads GTSNPN; CDR2 reads SVGIG (reference sequence). V dropped 5 bases and J dropped 0 bases, with 14 bases sitting between them. CDR3 loop: CAWRIDRFSYEQYF. In nucleotides, the CDR3 is TGTGCCTGGCGCATCGACAGATTCTCCTACGAGCAGTACTTC. Combining the CDR3 with reference TRBV30 and TRBJ2-7 gives the whole variable domain SQTIHQWPATLVQPVGSPLSLECTVEGTSNPNLYWYRQAAGRGLQLLFYSVGIGQISSEVPQNLSASRPQDRQFILSSKKLLLSDSGFYLCAWRIDRFSYEQYFGPGTRLTVT.

The rearrangement joins TRBV15 to TRBJ2-5, with 8 nucleotides matching TRBD2. CDR3 length equals 17 residues. V gave up 0 bases and J gave up 1 base; unmatched junction bases: 7. Germline-derived CDR1 and CDR2 are LNHNV and YYDKDF (reference sequence). DNA of the CDR3: TGTGCCACCAGCAGAGATGAGAGACTAGCGCTCCAAGAGACCCAGTACTTC. Translated, it gives CATSRDERLALQETQYF.

This clonotype has a single count. The V and J genes are TRBV28 and TRBJ2-3; 8 nucleotides match TRBD2. V was pared by 10 bases and J by 4 bases, with 13 bases of the junction left unmatched. Germline-derived CDR1 and CDR2 are MDHEN and SYDVKM. This CDR3 is built from 15 residues. CDR3 region: CATHSSGRKADTQYF. The CDR3 nucleotides read TGTGCCACCCACTCCAGCGGGAGAAAGGCAGATACGCAGTATTTT.

This chain joins TRBV25-1 and TRBJ2-1, with TRBD2 matching 10 bases. The CDR3 is 16 amino acids. CDR1 and CDR2 from the germline V gene are MGHDK and SYGVNS. V was pared by 5 bases and J by 6 bases, with 10 bases of the junction left unmatched. CDR3 in amino acids: CASSQRAGLAINEQFF. The CDR3 DNA follows: TGTGCCAGCAGTCAACGGGCGGGACTAGCGATCAATGAGCAGTTCTTC.

The chain has TRBV4-1 and TRBJ2-1; unclear D gene. This CDR3 contains 15 residues. The ends were cut back, 0 bases at V and 10 bases at J, with 16 bases in the middle. Germline CDR1 and CDR2: MGHRA and YSYEKL. This CDR3 is CASSQDRPRRREQFF. In DNA, the CDR3 is TGCGCCAGCAGCCAAGACCGGCCCCGACGGAGAGAGCAGTTCTTC.

This chain joins TRBV29-1 and TRBJ2-1; 7 nucleotides align to TRBD2. Losses at the gene ends were 7 bases for V and 4 bases for J; bases not matched to a gene: 10. The CDR3 covers 14 residues. Germline V gives CDR1 SQVTM, CDR2 ANQGSEA. The CDR3 DNA reads TGCAGCGCCTGGCCAGGCGGGAGTTACAATGAGCAGTTCTTC. It yields the protein CSAWPGGSYNEQFF.

The gene calls are TRBV24-1 and TRBJ1-5; D not certain. V lost 4 bases, J lost 6 bases, and 6 bases lay in between. Looked up from germline, CDR1 is KGHDR and CDR2 is SFDVKD. The CDR3 contains 12 residues. The CDR3 loop is CATSDDSQPQHF. CDR3 in DNA: TGTGCCACCAGTGACGATAGTCAGCCCCAGCATTTT.

This chain links TRBV5-1 with TRBJ2-1; a possible D gene is TRBD2 (5 bases). The CDR3 has 14 amino acids. CDR1 is SGHRS, CDR2 YFSETQ, per germline. The V end lost 5 bases, the J end lost 0 bases, and 9 bases lay between the germline ends. The CDR3 region is CASRLSGSYNEQFF. In DNA, the CDR3 is TGCGCCAGCAGGCTGAGCGGCTCCTACAATGAGCAGTTCTTC. The full variable domain, rest sourced from reference TRBV5-1 and TRBJ2-1, is KAGVTQTPRYLIKTRGQQVTLSCSPISGHRSVSWYQQTPGQGLQFLFEYFSETQRNKGNFPGRFSGRQFSNSRSEMNVSTLELGDSALYLCASRLSGSYNEQFFGPGTRLTVL.

The chain is built from TRBV4-1 and TRBJ2-1; 7 bases agree with TRBD2. V dropped 0 bases and J dropped 5; count of bases not matched to a gene: 10. CDR3 length equals 17 residues. CDR1 MGHRA and CDR2 YSYEKL come from the germline V gene. CDR3 residues: CASSQDRSGKGDNEQFF. The CDR3 DNA reads TGCGCCAGCAGCCAAGATAGAAGCGGGAAAGGCGACAATGAGCAGTTCTTC.

The J gene is TRBJ2-1, the V gene TRBV20-1, with D possibly TRBD2 on 5 matching bases. The V end was cut by 6 bases, the J end by 5 bases, with 8 bases between. The CDR3 is 11 amino acids. Germline-derived CDR1 and CDR2 are DFQATT and SNEGSKA (reference sequence). The CDR3 here is CSADGNNEQFF. The CDR3 DNA reads as TGCAGTGCCGACGGGAACAATGAGCAGTTCTTC.

V is TRBV20-1 and J is TRBJ2-7, with D possibly being TRBD2 (6 bases). The germline V gene encodes CDR1 DFQATT and CDR2 SNEGSKA (reference sequence). CDR3 length equals 13 residues. V was shortened by 6 bases and J by 6 bases, with 18 bases between the two germline ends. CDR3 region: CSALGRSPPEQYF. CDR3 in DNA: TGCAGTGCCCTGGGGAGGTCCCCTCCCGAGCAGTACTTC.

J is TRBJ2-2 and V is TRBV30; unclear D gene. The CDR3 has 12 amino acids. V shed 6 bases and J shed 2 bases, with 7 bases lying between them. From germline, CDR1 is GTSNPN and CDR2 SVGIG (reference sequence). This chain's CDR3 is CACRHNTGELFF. The CDR3 bases are TGTGCCTGCCGACACAACACCGGGGAGCTGTTTTTT.

V gene TRBV14 combines with J gene TRBJ2-7; 11 bases match TRBD1. The CDR3 is 13 amino acids. V dropped 8 bases and J dropped 3; count of bases not matched to a gene: 3. The V gene's germline CDR1 is SGHDN and CDR2 FVKESK. This CDR3 is CASAGTGGYEQYF. The CDR3 DNA sequence: TGTGCCAGCGCCGGGACAGGGGGCTACGAGCAGTACTTC.

This clonotype was recorded only once. The chain is built from TRBV14 and TRBJ2-7; D not certain. The CDR3 has 12 amino acids. Trimming stripped 4 bases from V and 4 bases from J, with 8 bases between. Germline values: CDR1 SGHDN, CDR2 FVKESK. The CDR3 nucleotides are TGTGCCAGCAGCCCCCGCCAGTACGAGCAGTACTTC. The encoded protein is CASSPRQYEQYF.